This T cell receptor (beta chain) was sequenced in a study of spatial heterogeneity in lung cancer. Study in general: Each unique TCR and UMI combination was seen more than ten times on average in raw reads.

Unique molecular identifiers, one per molecule, were present on every TCR cDNA molecule. TCRdb ran MiXCR on the 5' RACE reads and lists one entry per CDR3 protein. Of about 940 distinct CDR3 sequences in the sample, around 13% were seen once. Germline V CDR1 and CDR2: SGHRS, YFSETQ. The CDR3 has 13 residues. V shed 3 bases, J shed 4 bases, and the junction held 2 bases outside the gene matches. Time point defined: sample taken at primary tumor resection. Findings and caveats of the study: Follow-up blood showed ubiquitous expanded tumor TCRs less than blood at resection did.

This clonotype qualifies as large (0.1 to 1%). The antigen is unknown. This sequence originates from a male donor with early-stage non-small cell lung cancer. The sample consisted of PBMCs, taken at surgery. V usage is TRBV5-1 and J usage is TRBJ2-5; 8 bases map to TRBD2. In DNA form, the CDR3 reads TGCGCCAGCAGCTCAGGACTAGCAGAGACCCAGTACTTC. It yields the protein CASSSGLAETQYF.